The 14 T cell receptor beta chains in this list originate from one sample, sequenced in a study of shared clonotypes between healthy human individuals. This table comes from immunoSEQ multiplex PCR, and its TCRdb copy is limited to in-frame clones, with some not included. The sample records 2 million to 2.5 million clones, about 94% being singletons. Sequenced material: naive CD4+ T cells sorted from blood. Subset described: CD45RA+ positively selected. These receptors were collected from a man between 18 and 29 years old in good health.

The CDR3 sequence is CAIIQPYHTGELFF. In DNA, the CDR3 is TGTGCCATCATACAGCCGTATCACACCGGGGAGCTGTTTTTT. The rearrangement links TRBV30 to TRBJ2-2; D ambiguous. Germline V lookup: CDR1 GTSNPN, CDR2 SVGIG (reference sequence). The germline V and J ends were trimmed by 8 bases and 3 bases, with 16 bases remaining between them. CDR3 size: 14 residues.

The chain combines TRBV6-1 with TRBJ2-1; weak D call: TRBD2 (5 bases). Germline assignment: CDR1 MNHNS and CDR2 SASEGT. The CDR3 is made up of 13 amino acids. Trimming removed 6 bases at V and 9 bases at J, with 15 bases between. The CDR3 nucleotides are TGTGCCAGCAGGGACGGGTCCCGGGGTGAGCAGTTCTTC. Translated: CASRDGSRGEQFF.

The chain couples TRBV7-8 to TRBJ1-2; 9 nucleotides match TRBD1. Germline loops: CDR1 SGHVS, CDR2 FQNEAQ. This CDR3 has 14 residues. J gave up 8 bases and V 5 bases, and 9 bases lay outside the gene matches. CDR3: CASSTQGAEDGYTF. The DNA for the CDR3 is TGTGCCAGCAGCACACAGGGGGCCGAAGACGGCTACACCTTC.

This clone has just one count. The rearrangement joins TRBV25-1 to TRBJ2-2, with D possibly TRBD1 on 5 matching bases. Trimming stripped 6 bases from V and 2 bases from J, with 7 bases between. The CDR3 is 13 amino acids. Germline V gene data show CDR1 as MGHDK and CDR2 as SYGVNS. The CDR3 DNA follows: TGTGCCAGCAGCAGGGTAAACACCGGGGAGCTGTTTTTT. Protein: CASSRVNTGELFF. The complete variable domain, with remaining parts taken from reference TRBV25-1 and TRBJ2-2, reads EADIYQTPRYLVIGTGKKITLECSQTMGHDKMYWYQQDPGMELHLIHYSYGVNSTEKGDLSSESTVSRIRTEHFPLTLESARPSHTSQYLCASSRVNTGELFFGEGSRLTVL.

The J gene is TRBJ2-5, the V gene TRBV7-2, with D possibly being TRBD1 or TRBD2 (5 bases each). Germline V gene lookup returns CDR1 SGHTA and CDR2 FQGNSA. The CDR3 spans 16 residues. Between the trimmed V and J ends, which lost 0 bases and 5 bases, there was a span of 16 bases. The CDR3 DNA is TGTGCCAGCAGCTTAGCCCGGGGCACGGGATCGGAGACCCAGTACTTC. Protein sequence: CASSLARGTGSETQYF.

CDR3 amino acids: CATSGHPTGNTIYF. DNA of the CDR3: TGTGCCACCAGCGGTCACCCCACCGGAAACACCATATATTTT. The chain links TRBV19 to TRBJ1-3; D call uncertain. Per germline, CDR1 LNHDA and CDR2 SQIVND (reference sequence). This CDR3 contains 14 residues. Trimming removed 10 bases at V and 4 bases at J, with 17 bases between.

As to this clone: The sample holds other DNA sequences that translate to the same CDR3. V usage is TRBV18 and J usage is TRBJ2-7; the D gene is possibly TRBD1 (6 bases). Per the germline V gene, CDR1 is KGHSH and CDR2 is LQKENI. Trimming left V 4 bases short and J 4 bases short, with 8 bases between. This CDR3 is built from 12 residues. DNA of the CDR3: TGTGCCAGCTCACTCCAGGGGTACGAGCAGTACTTC. The encoded protein is CASSLQGYEQYF.

This clone occurred once. V and J are TRBV5-4 and TRBJ1-5; 11 bases are shared with TRBD1. V was pared by 4 bases and J by 6 bases, with 3 bases of the junction left unmatched. The CDR3 totals 14 residues. Per the germline V gene, CDR1 is SGHNT and CDR2 is YYREEE (reference sequence). CDR3 sequence: CASSADRGLQPQHF. The CDR3 DNA reads as TGTGCCAGCAGCGCGGACAGGGGGCTTCAGCCCCAGCATTTT.

The rearrangement uses TRBV9 and TRBJ2-7, with D possibly matching TRBD2 (7 bases). Trimming shortened V by 8 bases and J by 4 bases, and 16 bases separated the two germline ends. The CDR3 contains 13 residues. Germline CDR1 and CDR2: SGDLS and YYNGEE. CDR3 amino acids: CARGAGAGYEQYF. The CDR3 bases are TGTGCCAGGGGGGCGGGAGCGGGATACGAGCAGTACTTC.

V is TRBV18 and J is TRBJ2-2; 7 bases align to TRBD1. V was pared by 3 bases and J by 4 bases, with 2 bases of the junction left unmatched. Germline CDR1 is KGHSH and CDR2 is LQKENI. The CDR3 is 14 amino acids. The CDR3 nucleotides read TGTGCCAGCTCACCGGGACAGTCCACCGGGGAGCTGTTTTTT. Its protein is CASSPGQSTGELFF.

The rearrangement uses TRBV7-6 and TRBJ1-2, with D possibly TRBD1 on 5 matching bases. The CDR3 is made up of 13 amino acids. Per germline, CDR1 SGHVS and CDR2 FNYEAQ. V was cut by 4 bases and J by 6 bases, with 12 bases left in between. DNA for the CDR3: TGTGCCAGCAGCTCCTTGGACACAGATGGCTACACCTTC. This encodes CASSSLDTDGYTF. The full variable domain, completed using reference TRBV7-6 and TRBJ1-2, is GAGVSQSPRYKVTKRGQDVALRCDPISGHVSLYWYRQALGQGPEFLTYFNYEAQQDKSGLPNDRFSAERPEGSISTLTIQRTEQRDSAMYRCASSSLDTDGYTFGSGTRLTVV.

This chain joins TRBV7-2 and TRBJ2-7, with D unclear. The CDR3 is 14 amino acids. Trimming stripped 5 bases from V and 3 bases from J, with 14 bases between. The V gene's germline CDR1 is SGHTA and CDR2 FQGNSA. The CDR3 coding sequence is TGTGCCAGCAGCGCTCGACATCTTTTCTACGAGCAGTACTTC. It translates to CASSARHLFYEQYF.

The rearrangement uses TRBV2 and TRBJ1-2; D is perhaps TRBD1 (6 bases). This CDR3 has 14 residues. V gave up 5 bases and J gave up 5 bases, with 15 bases separating them. Per the germline V gene, CDR1 is SNHLY and CDR2 is FYNNEI. CDR3 nucleotides: TGTGCCAGCAGTAAAGGACAGCAACCTTATGGCTACACCTTC. Residues: CASSKGQQPYGYTF.

CDR3 region: CASIFSGQGIQPQHF. The CDR3 nucleotides read TGTGCCAGCATCTTCTCGGGGCAGGGGATTCAGCCCCAGCATTTT. The chain employs TRBV28 and TRBJ1-5; D may be TRBD1 (6 bases). Trimming took 7 bases from V and 6 from J, leaving 19 bases between them. Germline CDR1 and CDR2: MDHEN and SYDVKM. The CDR3 has 15 residues.